The rows below give T cell receptor beta chains drawn from one sample of a study of blood T cell repertoires in COVID-19. Produced via immunoSEQ multiplex PCR; TCRdb's table is partial and in-frame only. The sample has around 330,000 clones, less than 85% seen once. Sequencing was carried out using PBMCs or T cells enriched from blood (not recorded which). The receptor set was obtained from a woman between 25 and 40 years old who had been exposed to COVID-19. Both conserved end residues are part of each CDR3. Each record gives: D gene, J gene, clone size, V gene, CDR3 DNA, CDR3 protein. D genes are given only for firm matches. The size of a clone is reported for some rows only, either as once, few or many, or as a class for expanded clones.

TRBD1 | TRBJ1-4 | - | TRBV11-2 | TGTGCCAGCAGCTTAAGGACAGGGGCTGATGAAAAACTGTTTTTT | CASSLRTGADEKLFF
TRBD1 | TRBJ1-2 | few | TRBV4-3 | TGCGCCAGCAGCCAAACGCGACAGGGGGCGAATGGCTACACCTTC | CASSQTRQGANGYTF
- | TRBJ2-1 | - | TRBV24-1 | TGTGCCACCAGTGATTTTCCTAGCGTAAACAATGAGCAGTTCTTC | CATSDFPSVNNEQFF
- | TRBJ2-3 | few | TRBV27 | TGTGCCAGCAAGTCCTCCTCGGGGGTGAGCACAGATACGCAGTATTTT | CASKSSSGVSTDTQYF
- | TRBJ2-1 | - | TRBV11-3 | TGTGCCAGCAGCTTGGACCACGGGGTCGTCTCCTACAATGAGCAGTTCTTC | CASSLDHGVVSYNEQFF
- | TRBJ1-6 | - | TRBV11-2 | TGTGCCAGCAGCTTATCAGGGAACTATTCACCCCTCCACTTT | CASSLSGNYSPLHF
- | TRBJ2-1 | - | TRBV13 | TGTGCCAGCAGCGCCGACAGAAACATTGAGCAGTTCTTC | CASSADRNIEQFF
- | TRBJ2-7 | - | TRBV14 | TGTGCCAGCAGCCCCTTTGCTATCGGTGAGATATACGAGCAGTACTTC | CASSPFAIGEIYEQYF
TRBD1 | TRBJ1-2 | - | TRBV7-2 | TGTGCCAGCAGCTTGTACGGACAGGGAAACTATGGCTACACCTTC | CASSLYGQGNYGYTF
- | TRBJ2-2 | once | TRBV30 | TGTGCCTGGACCAGGGGCTCCCTCATGAACACCGGGGAGCTGTTTTTT | CAWTRGSLMNTGELFF
- | TRBJ2-1 | - | TRBV27 | TGTGCCAGCAGTTCCCCCTCTCGGCAGGGAAATGAGCAGTTCTTC | CASSSPSRQGNEQFF
TRBD1 | TRBJ1-6 | - | TRBV7-3 | TGTGCCAGCAGCTTCGACAGGGCAGGAATCTCACCCCTCCACTTT | CASSFDRAGISPLHF
TRBD2 | TRBJ2-3 | - | TRBV7-2 | TGTGCCAGCAGCTTGGAGAGGACTAGCGGGGGCACAGATACGCAGTATTTT | CASSLERTSGGTDTQYF
- | TRBJ2-7 | once | TRBV28 | TGTGCCAGCAGTGACAGAGACTACGAGCAGTACTTC | CASSDRDYEQYF
- | TRBJ1-5 | - | TRBV19 | TGTGCCAGTAGTATAGAGAGGCAGCCCCAGCATTTT | CASSIERQPQHF
- | TRBJ2-7 | - | TRBV7-9 | TGTGCCAGCAGCATAGATGAGGGCCAAAGCTCCTACGAGCAGTACTTC | CASSIDEGQSSYEQYF
- | TRBJ2-3 | - | TRBV5-4 | TGTGCCAGCAGCGCCACAGGGTTAGATACGCAGTATTTT | CASSATGLDTQYF
- | TRBJ2-7 | - | TRBV27 | TGTGCCAGCGGGGACAGTGGAGGGGGCTACGAGCAGTACTTC | CASGDSGGGYEQYF
TRBD1 | TRBJ1-2 | - | TRBV5-1 | TGCGCCAGCACCATAGACAGGGGCGGCTATGGCTACACCTTC | CASTIDRGGYGYTF
- | TRBJ2-3 | - | TRBV12-5 | TGTGCTAGTGGTTTTCATAGAGGACTTATTCATCTCACAGATACGCAGTATTTT | CASGFHRGLIHLTDTQYF
- | TRBJ2-7 | - | TRBV11-2 | TGTGCCAGCAGCTTATTTCGCGAGCAGTACTTC | CASSLFREQYF
- | TRBJ1-2 | - | TRBV12-3/TRBV12-4 | TGTGCCAGCAGTTTGAGAAGTAACTATGGCTACACCTTC | CASSLRSNYGYTF
TRBD1 | TRBJ2-7 | - | TRBV28 | TGTGCCAGCAGTCCAGGGACAGCAAATACCTACGAGCAGTACTTC | CASSPGTANTYEQYF
TRBD2 | TRBJ2-2 | - | TRBV13 | TGTGCCAGCAGCGTGCCTAGCGGGAGAGATAACGGGGAGCTGTTTTTT | CASSVPSGRDNGELFF
TRBD1 | TRBJ2-2 | - | TRBV6-4 | TGTGCCAGATCGGGACAGGGAAGAACTCAGGGGGAGCTGTTTTTT | CARSGQGRTQGELFF
- | TRBJ1-1 | - | TRBV28 | TGTGCCAGCAGTTCAGGGATTTTAGCAGTCACTGAAGCTTTCTTT | CASSSGILAVTEAFF
- | TRBJ2-3 | - | TRBV7-9 | TGTGCCAGCAGCTTATCGGAGCAGGGCCAAGATACGCAGTATTTT | CASSLSEQGQDTQYF
- | TRBJ1-5 | - | TRBV4-3 | TGCGCCAGCAGCCAAGACAGGGGCAATCAGCCCCAGCATTTT | CASSQDRGNQPQHF
- | TRBJ2-1 | - | TRBV4-1 | TGCGCCAGCAGCCAAGTCGACAGGGACTCTAACAATGAGCAGTTCTTC | CASSQVDRDSNNEQFF
- | TRBJ1-1 | - | TRBV6-5 | TGTGCCAGCAGTTATGAGGGAGGGAACACTGAAGCTTTCTTT | CASSYEGGNTEAFF
TRBD1 | TRBJ1-2 | - | TRBV19 | TGTGCCAGTAGTATAGACACAGGGGTTTACAGCGGCGGCTACACCTTC | CASSIDTGVYSGGYTF
- | TRBJ1-5 | few | TRBV6-5 | TGTGCCAGCTCGGTCAGGGTCGATCAGCCCCAGCATTTT | CASSVRVDQPQHF
- | TRBJ1-4 | - | TRBV14 | TGTGCCAGCAGCCAACAACATGCAACTAATGAAAAACTGTTTTTT | CASSQQHATNEKLFF
- | TRBJ1-2 | - | TRBV4-3 | TGCGCCAGCAGCCAAGAAGTCGTGAAGCGTGGCTACACCTTC | CASSQEVVKRGYTF
- | TRBJ2-2 | - | TRBV4-1 | TGCGCCAGCAGCCAAGATCGGGCCGGGGAGCTGTTTTTT | CASSQDRAGELFF
- | TRBJ2-5 | - | TRBV9 | TGTGCCAGCAGCGTCGACAGGGAGGTGACCCAGTACTTC | CASSVDREVTQYF
- | TRBJ2-7 | - | TRBV28 | TGTGCCAGCAGTCGGCCGGGCGAGCAGTACTTC | CASSRPGEQYF
- | TRBJ2-5 | - | TRBV5-1 | TGCGCCAGCTCAGTCATGGTTCAAGAGACCCAGTACTTC | CASSVMVQETQYF
- | TRBJ1-4 | - | TRBV28 | TGTGCCAGCAGTTTATTAGGGTCCTCAGGGGCAACTAATGAAAAACTGTTTTTT | CASSLLGSSGATNEKLFF
TRBD2 | TRBJ2-3 | - | TRBV28 | TGTGCCAGCAGTTCACCGGGACTAGGAGCAGATACGCAGTATTTT | CASSSPGLGADTQYF
TRBD2 | TRBJ2-1 | - | TRBV5-1 | TGCGCCAGCAGCCTTAGGACTAGCGGGAGCTTAAATGAGCAGTTCTTC | CASSLRTSGSLNEQFF
TRBD2 | TRBJ2-2 | - | TRBV27 | TGTGCCAGCAGACTCCCCGGGACTAGCGGGGGGGCCTCGAACACCGGGGAGCTGTTTTTT | CASRLPGTSGGASNTGELFF
TRBD1 | TRBJ1-5 | - | TRBV19 | TGTGCCAGTAGTGTCCCACAGGGGGGCAATCAGCCCCAGCATTTT | CASSVPQGGNQPQHF
- | TRBJ1-1 | - | TRBV9 | TGTGCCAGCAGCCGAGTCACAGGGAACACTGAAGCTTTCTTT | CASSRVTGNTEAFF
- | TRBJ2-7 | - | TRBV30 | TGTGCCTGGAGTCAAGCGCTCGAGCAGTACTTC | CAWSQALEQYF
- | TRBJ1-6 | - | TRBV7-8 | TGTGCCAGCAGCCCCGACCGGGTTGGTGGTTCACCCCTCCACTTT | CASSPDRVGGSPLHF
TRBD1 | TRBJ1-6 | - | TRBV3-1/TRBV3-2 | TGTGCCAGCAGCCCTCGGACAGGGGACAGTTCACCCCTCCACTTT | CASSPRTGDSSPLHF
TRBD2 | TRBJ2-7 | - | TRBV11-2 | TGTGCCAGCAGCCCCGCCGGGACTAGCGGGTCCGAGCAGTACTTC | CASSPAGTSGSEQYF
- | TRBJ2-7 | - | TRBV2 | TGTGCCAGCAAGTCTTCCTCTGGCGGCGAGCAGTACTTC | CASKSSSGGEQYF
TRBD1 | TRBJ1-4 | - | TRBV18 | TGTGCCACCTCACGAGGGGGCGAACTGTTTTTT | CATSRGGELFF
- | TRBJ1-3 | - | TRBV19 | TGTGCCAGTAGTAACTCAGGCGGAAACACCATATATTTT | CASSNSGGNTIYF
TRBD1 | TRBJ1-2 | - | TRBV7-2 | TGTGCCAGCAGCTTAGGGGGACAGCTTTCCTATGGCTACACCTTC | CASSLGGQLSYGYTF
- | TRBJ2-2 | many | TRBV21-1 | TGTGCCAGCTACGGGACTAGCAAGGGAAGGGAGCTGTTTTTT | CASYGTSKGRELFF